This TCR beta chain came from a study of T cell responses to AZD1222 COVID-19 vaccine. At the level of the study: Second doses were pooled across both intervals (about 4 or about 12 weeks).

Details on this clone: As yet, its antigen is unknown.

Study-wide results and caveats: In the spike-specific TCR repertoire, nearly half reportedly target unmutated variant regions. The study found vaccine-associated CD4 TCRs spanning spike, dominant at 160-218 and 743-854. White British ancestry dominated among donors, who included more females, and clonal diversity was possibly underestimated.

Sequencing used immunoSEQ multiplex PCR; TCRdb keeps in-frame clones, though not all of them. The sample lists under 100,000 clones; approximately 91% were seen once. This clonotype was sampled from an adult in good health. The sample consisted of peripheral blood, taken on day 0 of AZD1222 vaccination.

CDR3 amino acids: CSGTGGLYGYTF. For the CDR3, the DNA is TGCAGCGGAACAGGGGGCTTGTATGGCTACACCTTC. The chain couples TRBV29-1 to TRBJ1-2; TRBD1 aligns across 9 bases. The trim removed 7 bases at V and 5 bases at J, leaving 5 bases unmatched. CDR3 size: 12 residues. Germline loops: CDR1 SQVTM, CDR2 ANQGSEA.